The T cell receptor (beta chain) under discussion was sequenced for a study of shared clonotypes between healthy human individuals. TCRdb's copy holds only in-frame clones and misses some; the assay was immunoSEQ multiplex PCR. The sample carries over a million clones, 75% to 85% recorded once. The table lists this clone with a few counts. V was cut by 7 bases and J by 2 bases, with 16 bases left in between. The CDR3 covers 15 residues. Germline V CDR1 and CDR2: SGHRS, YFSETQ. The specimen sequenced was memory CD4+ T cells from PBMCs. Subset of the sample: CD45RA-negative fraction. This chain connects TRBV5-1 to TRBJ1-3; possible D gene TRBD1, 5 bases. This receptor was identified in a man aged 18 to 30 in good health. Some clones in this sample may be carry-over from other donors' samples. The CDR3 protein is CASSSQGTPGNTIYF. The CDR3 DNA is TGCGCCAGCTCCTCCCAGGGAACCCCTGGAAACACCATATATTTT.